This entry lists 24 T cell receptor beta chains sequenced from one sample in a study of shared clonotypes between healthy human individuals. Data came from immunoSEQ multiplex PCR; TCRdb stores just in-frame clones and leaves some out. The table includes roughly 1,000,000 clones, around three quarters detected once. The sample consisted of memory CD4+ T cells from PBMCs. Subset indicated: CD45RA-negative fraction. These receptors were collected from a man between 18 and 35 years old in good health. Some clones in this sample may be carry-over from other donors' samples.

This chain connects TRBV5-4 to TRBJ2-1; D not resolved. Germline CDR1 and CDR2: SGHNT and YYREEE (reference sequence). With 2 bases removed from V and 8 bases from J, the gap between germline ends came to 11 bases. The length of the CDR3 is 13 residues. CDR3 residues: CASSFISSDEQFF. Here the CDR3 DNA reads TGTGCCAGCAGCTTTATTAGTTCTGATGAGCAGTTCTTC.

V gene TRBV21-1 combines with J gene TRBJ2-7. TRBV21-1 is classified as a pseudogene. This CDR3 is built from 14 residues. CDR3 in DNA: TGTGCCAGCAGCAAATGTGACCGTGCCTACGAGCAGTACTTC. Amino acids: CASSKCDRAYEQYF.

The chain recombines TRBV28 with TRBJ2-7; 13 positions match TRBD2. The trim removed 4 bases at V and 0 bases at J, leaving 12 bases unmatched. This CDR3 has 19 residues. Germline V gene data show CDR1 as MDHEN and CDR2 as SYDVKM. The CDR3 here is CASSSQGLAGPRGSYEQYF. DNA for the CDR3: TGTGCCAGCAGTTCCCAGGGACTAGCGGGACCCAGGGGCTCCTACGAGCAGTACTTC. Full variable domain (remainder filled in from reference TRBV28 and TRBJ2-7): DVKVTQSSRYLVKRTGEKVFLECVQDMDHENMFWYRQDPGLGLRLIYFSYDVKMKEKGDIPEGYSVSREKKERFSLILESASTNQTSMYLCASSSQGLAGPRGSYEQYFGPGTRLTVT.

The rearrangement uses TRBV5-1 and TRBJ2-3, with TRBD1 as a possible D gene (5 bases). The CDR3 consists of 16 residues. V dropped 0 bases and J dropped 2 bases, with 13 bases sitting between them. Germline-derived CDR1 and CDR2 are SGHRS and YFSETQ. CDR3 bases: TGCGCCAGCAGCTTGGGTATATCAGGGATCACAGATACGCAGTATTTT. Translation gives CASSLGISGITDTQYF.

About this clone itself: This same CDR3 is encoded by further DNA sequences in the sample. The CDR3 DNA reads as TGTGCCAGCAGCTTAGCAGGTCCAGATACGCAGTATTTT. Protein sequence: CASSLAGPDTQYF. V usage is TRBV7-2 and J usage is TRBJ2-3; D call uncertain. Germline loops: CDR1 SGHTA, CDR2 FQGNSA. CDR3 size: 13 residues. Trimming pared 0 bases from V and 4 bases from J, leaving 5 bases between. Full variable domain (missing parts from reference TRBV7-2 and TRBJ2-3): GAGVSQSPSNKVTEKGKDVELRCDPISGHTALYWYRQSLGQGLEFLIYFQGNSAPDKSGLPSDRFSAERTGGSVSTLTIQRTQQEDSAVYLCASSLAGPDTQYFGPGTRLTVL.

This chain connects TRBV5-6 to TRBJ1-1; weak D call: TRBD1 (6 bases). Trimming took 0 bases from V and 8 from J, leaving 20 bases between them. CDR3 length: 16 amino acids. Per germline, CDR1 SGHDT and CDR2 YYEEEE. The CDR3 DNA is TGTGCCAGCAGCTTGGGGGCCTTGGTTCCGGACAGAGAAGCTTTCTTT. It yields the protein CASSLGALVPDREAFF.

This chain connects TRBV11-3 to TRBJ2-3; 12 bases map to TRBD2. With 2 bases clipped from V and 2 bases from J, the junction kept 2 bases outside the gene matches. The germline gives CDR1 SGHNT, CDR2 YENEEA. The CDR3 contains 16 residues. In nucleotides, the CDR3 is TGTGCCAGCAGCTTACTAGCGGGAGGGGACACAGATACGCAGTATTTT. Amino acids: CASSLLAGGDTDTQYF.

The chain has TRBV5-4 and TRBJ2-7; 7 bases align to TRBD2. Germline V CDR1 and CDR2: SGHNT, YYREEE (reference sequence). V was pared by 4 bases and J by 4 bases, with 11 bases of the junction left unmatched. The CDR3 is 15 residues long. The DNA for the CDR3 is TGTGCCAGCAGCCCGTCCGGGGGGAGAGAGTACGAGCAGTACTTC. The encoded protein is CASSPSGGREYEQYF.

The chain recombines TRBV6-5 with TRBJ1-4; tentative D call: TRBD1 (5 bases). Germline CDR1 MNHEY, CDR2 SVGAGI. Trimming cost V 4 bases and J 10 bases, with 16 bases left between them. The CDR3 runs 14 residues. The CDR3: CASSSTGGSGKLFF. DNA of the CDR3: TGTGCCAGCAGTTCCACCGGGGGGAGCGGAAAACTGTTTTTT.

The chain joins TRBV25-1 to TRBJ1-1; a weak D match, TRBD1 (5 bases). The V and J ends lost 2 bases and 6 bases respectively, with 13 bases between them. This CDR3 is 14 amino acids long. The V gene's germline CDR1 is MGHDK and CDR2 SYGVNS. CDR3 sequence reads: CASSENGAGSEAFF. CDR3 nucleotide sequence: TGTGCCAGCAGTGAAAACGGGGCAGGGTCTGAAGCTTTCTTT. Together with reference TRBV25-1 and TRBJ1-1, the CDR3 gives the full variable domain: EADIYQTPRYLVIGTGKKITLECSQTMGHDKMYWYQQDPGMELHLIHYSYGVNSTEKGDLSSESTVSRIRTEHFPLTLESARPSHTSQYLCASSENGAGSEAFFGQGTRLTVV.

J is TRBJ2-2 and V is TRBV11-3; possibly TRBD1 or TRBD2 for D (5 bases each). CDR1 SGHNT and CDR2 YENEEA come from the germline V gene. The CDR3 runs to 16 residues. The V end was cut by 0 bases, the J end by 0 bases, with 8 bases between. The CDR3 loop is CASSLDGGSNTGELFF. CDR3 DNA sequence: TGTGCCAGCAGCTTAGATGGGGGATCGAACACCGGGGAGCTGTTTTTT.

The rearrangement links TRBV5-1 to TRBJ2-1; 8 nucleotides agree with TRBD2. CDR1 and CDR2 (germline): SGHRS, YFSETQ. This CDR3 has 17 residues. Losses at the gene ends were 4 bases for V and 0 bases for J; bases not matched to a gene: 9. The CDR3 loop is CASSEKVAGNSYNEQFF. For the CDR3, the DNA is TGCGCCAGCAGCGAGAAAGTAGCGGGGAACTCCTACAATGAGCAGTTCTTC. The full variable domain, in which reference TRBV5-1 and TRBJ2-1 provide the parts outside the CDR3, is KAGVTQTPRYLIKTRGQQVTLSCSPISGHRSVSWYQQTPGQGLQFLFEYFSETQRNKGNFPGRFSGRQFSNSRSEMNVSTLELGDSALYLCASSEKVAGNSYNEQFFGPGTRLTVL.

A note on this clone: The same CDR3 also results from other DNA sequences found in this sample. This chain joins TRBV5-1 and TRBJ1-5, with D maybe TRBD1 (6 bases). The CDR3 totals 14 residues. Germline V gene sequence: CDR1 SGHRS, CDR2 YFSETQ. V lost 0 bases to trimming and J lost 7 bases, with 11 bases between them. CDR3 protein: CASSLDGGGQPQHF. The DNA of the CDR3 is TGCGCCAGCAGCTTGGACGGGGGCGGACAGCCCCAGCATTTT.

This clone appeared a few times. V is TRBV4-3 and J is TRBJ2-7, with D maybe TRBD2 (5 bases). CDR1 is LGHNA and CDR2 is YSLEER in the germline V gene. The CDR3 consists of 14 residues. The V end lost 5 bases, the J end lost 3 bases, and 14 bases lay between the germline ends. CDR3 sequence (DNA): TGCGCCAGCAGCTCCGACTACTCCGACTACGAGCAGTACTTC. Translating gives CASSSDYSDYEQYF.

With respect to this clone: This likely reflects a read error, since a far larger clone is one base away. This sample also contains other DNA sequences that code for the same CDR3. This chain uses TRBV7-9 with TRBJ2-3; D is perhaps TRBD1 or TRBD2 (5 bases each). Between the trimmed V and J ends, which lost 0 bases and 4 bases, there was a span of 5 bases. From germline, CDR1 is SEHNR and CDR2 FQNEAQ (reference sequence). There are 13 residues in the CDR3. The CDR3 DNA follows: TGTGCCAGCAGCTTAGCGGGGGCAGATACGCAGTATTTT. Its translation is CASSLAGADTQYF.

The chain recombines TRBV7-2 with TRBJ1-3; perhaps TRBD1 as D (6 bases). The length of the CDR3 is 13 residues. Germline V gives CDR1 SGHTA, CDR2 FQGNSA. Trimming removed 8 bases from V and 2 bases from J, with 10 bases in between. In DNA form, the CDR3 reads TGTGCCAGCTCCCAGGGGACTGGAAACACCATATATTTT. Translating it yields CASSQGTGNTIYF.

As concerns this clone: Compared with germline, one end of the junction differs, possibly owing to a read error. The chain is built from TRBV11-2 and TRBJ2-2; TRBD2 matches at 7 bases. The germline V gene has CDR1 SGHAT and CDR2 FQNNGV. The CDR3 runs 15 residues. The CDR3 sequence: CASSLGRANTGELFF. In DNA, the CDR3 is TGCGCCAGCAGCCTAGGGAGGGCGAACACCGGGGAGCTGTTTTTT.

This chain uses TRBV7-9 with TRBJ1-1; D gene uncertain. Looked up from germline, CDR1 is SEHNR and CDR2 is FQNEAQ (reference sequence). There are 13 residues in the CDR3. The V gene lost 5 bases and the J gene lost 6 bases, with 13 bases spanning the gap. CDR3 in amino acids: CASSPNPGPEAFF. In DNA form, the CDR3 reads TGTGCCAGCAGCCCAAACCCTGGACCTGAAGCTTTCTTT.

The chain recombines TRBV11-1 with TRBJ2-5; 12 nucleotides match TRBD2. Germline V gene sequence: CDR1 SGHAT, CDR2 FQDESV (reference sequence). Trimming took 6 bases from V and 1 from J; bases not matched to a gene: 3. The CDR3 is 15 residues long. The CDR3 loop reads CASRRGLAGQETQYF. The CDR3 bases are TGTGCCAGCAGGCGGGGACTAGCGGGCCAAGAGACCCAGTACTTC.

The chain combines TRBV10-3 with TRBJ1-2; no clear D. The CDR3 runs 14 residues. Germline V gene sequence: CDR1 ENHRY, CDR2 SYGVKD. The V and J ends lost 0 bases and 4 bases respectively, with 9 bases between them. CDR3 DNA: TGTGCCATCAGTGAGTCTAGAGAAGCCTATGGCTACACCTTC. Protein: CAISESREAYGYTF.

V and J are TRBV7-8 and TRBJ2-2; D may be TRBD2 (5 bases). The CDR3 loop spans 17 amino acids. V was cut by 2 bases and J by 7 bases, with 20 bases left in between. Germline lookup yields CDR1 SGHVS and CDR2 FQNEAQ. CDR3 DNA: TGTGCCAGCAGCTTAAGTGGAGGCTTCTACGGCGTCGGGGAGCTGTTTTTT. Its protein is CASSLSGGFYGVGELFF.

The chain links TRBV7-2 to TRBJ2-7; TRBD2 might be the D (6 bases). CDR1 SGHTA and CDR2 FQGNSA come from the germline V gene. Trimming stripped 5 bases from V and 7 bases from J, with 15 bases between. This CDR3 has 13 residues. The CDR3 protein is CASSPFRGGEQYF. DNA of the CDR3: TGTGCCAGCAGCCCGTTTCGTGGGGGGGAGCAGTACTTC.

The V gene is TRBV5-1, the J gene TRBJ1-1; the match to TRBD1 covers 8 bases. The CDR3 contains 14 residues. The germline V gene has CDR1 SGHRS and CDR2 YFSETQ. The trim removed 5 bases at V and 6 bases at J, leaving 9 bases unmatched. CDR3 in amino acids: CASRDQGAGPEAFF. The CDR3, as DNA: TGCGCCAGCAGAGACCAGGGGGCAGGTCCTGAAGCTTTCTTT. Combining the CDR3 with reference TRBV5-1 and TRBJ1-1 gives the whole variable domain KAGVTQTPRYLIKTRGQQVTLSCSPISGHRSVSWYQQTPGQGLQFLFEYFSETQRNKGNFPGRFSGRQFSNSRSEMNVSTLELGDSALYLCASRDQGAGPEAFFGQGTRLTVV.

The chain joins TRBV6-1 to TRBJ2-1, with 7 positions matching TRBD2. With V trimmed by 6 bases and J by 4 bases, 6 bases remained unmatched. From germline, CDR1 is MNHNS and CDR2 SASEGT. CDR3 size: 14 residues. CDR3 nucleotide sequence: TGTGCCAGCAGGTGGGCTAGCGGATACAATGAGCAGTTCTTC. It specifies CASRWASGYNEQFF.